Here is one T cell receptor beta chain with its context. The antigen is not known. These data come from a study of PD-L1 blockade in urothelial cancer. Study results and limitations: Better survival was predicted when blood TCR clonality before treatment fell below the median.

Synthetic spike-ins, TCR analog templates, were added into each PCR. Clones were sequenced by immunoSEQ multiplex PCR, and TCRdb holds only the in-frame ones, with some missing. The data hold some 67,000 clones, with about 89% observed a single time. V lost 7 bases and J lost 5, with 12 bases in between. The CDR3 is 12 amino acids. Germline values: CDR1 SEHNR, CDR2 FQNEAQ (reference sequence). Source: PBMCs, taken around atezolizumab (anti-PD-L1) treatment. The genes are TRBV7-9 and TRBJ2-7; D is perhaps TRBD2 (6 bases). The clonotype originates from a man aged 60 to 75 with urothelial cancer. CDR3 in amino acids: CASTEGSHEQYF. As DNA, the CDR3 is TGTGCCAGCACGGAGGGTTCGCACGAGCAGTACTTC.